Detailed here is one TCR beta chain. The data derive from a study of T cells in Graves' hyperthyroidism and ophthalmopathy. Study context: Peripheral blood sampling occurred at initial diagnosis, before any treatment.

RNA transcripts gave rise to amplified TCR beta CDR3 regions. When the TCR CDR3 underwent first-round RT-PCR, the HTBI primer set was used. MiXCR was run by TCRdb on the multiplex PCR reads, yielding one entry per CDR3 protein. The sample has some 200,000 distinct CDR3 sequences; about a sixth are singletons. CDR3 length equals 13 residues. Germline V lookup: CDR1 ENHRY, CDR2 SYGVKD. V trimming: 7 bases; J trimming: 7 bases; junction bases outside the gene matches: 10. On the basis of clinical symptoms, serum thyroxine and TRAb, thyroid ultrasound and orbital computed tomography, diagnoses were made. The V gene is TRBV10-3, the J gene TRBJ2-7; 7 bases fit TRBD1. Sequenced: blood. The sequence was collected from a man aged 50 or older with Graves' hyperthyroidism. CDR3 DNA sequence: TGTGCCATCACCGGGGACAGTAGACTGGAGCAGTACTTC. Encoded protein: CAITGDSRLEQYF.